This T cell receptor (beta chain) was recovered during a study of T-cell memory formation after mild COVID-19. For the study at large: There were largely donor-specific TCR clusters. The study, taken as a whole, reports: Contracting clones, day 15 to 85, had balanced CD4/CD8, and later expanders favored CD4+. CM and EM subsets held most contracting CD4+ clones; EMRA held CD8+ ones.

TCRdb reprocessed the 5' RACE reads with MiXCR, giving one entry per CDR3 protein. The table lists about 270,000 distinct CDR3 sequences, around 15% of them singletons. The V segment lost 5 bases and the J segment 8 bases; nucleotides outside the gene matches: 7. The CDR3 has 14 amino acids. Germline V gene data show CDR1 as KGHDR and CDR2 as SFDVKD. Note on this clonotype: Its specificity is not known.

The J gene is TRBJ2-2, the V gene TRBV24-1; 7 nucleotides align to TRBD2. The TCR was taken from a young man who had mild COVID-19 (a few samples of this study predate the infection). Cell type and time point are not known. Sequenced: PBMCs or a T cell subset sorted from them (not recorded which). This chain's CDR3 is CATSGRLATGELFF. CDR3 nucleotides: TGTGCCACCAGTGGAAGACTAGCAACTGGGGAGCTGTTTTTT.